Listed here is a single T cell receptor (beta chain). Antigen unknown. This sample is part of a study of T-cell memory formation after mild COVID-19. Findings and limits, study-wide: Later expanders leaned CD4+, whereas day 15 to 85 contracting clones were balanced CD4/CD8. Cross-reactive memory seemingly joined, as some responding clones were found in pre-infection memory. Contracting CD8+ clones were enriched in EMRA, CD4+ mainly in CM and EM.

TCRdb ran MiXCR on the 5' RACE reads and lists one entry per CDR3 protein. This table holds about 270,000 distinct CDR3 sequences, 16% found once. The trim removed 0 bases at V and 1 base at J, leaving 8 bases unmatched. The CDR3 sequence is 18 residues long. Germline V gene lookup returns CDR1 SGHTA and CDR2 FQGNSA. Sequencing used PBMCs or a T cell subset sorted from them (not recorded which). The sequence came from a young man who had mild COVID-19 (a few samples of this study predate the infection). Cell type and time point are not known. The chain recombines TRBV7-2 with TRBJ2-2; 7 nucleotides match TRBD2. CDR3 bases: TGTGCCAGCAGCTTAGCTTATCGTGCGGGGGTGAACACCGGGGAGCTGTTTTTT. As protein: CASSLAYRAGVNTGELFF.